This T cell receptor beta chain emerged from a study of metastatic and nonmetastatic thyroid tumors. About the research overall: Thyroid patients, malignant and benign, had repertoires compared across blood and tumor or nodule tissue.

V was pared by 1 base and J by 7 bases, with 7 bases between. The CDR3 has 12 residues. Germline CDR1 LNHNV, CDR2 YYDKDF (reference sequence). Patients underwent thyroid surgery, and none had received any treatment before it. By its share, this clone is medium-sized. TCRdb recomputed clones from the PCR reads via MiXCR. The sample includes 15,000 to 20,000 clones, approximately 20% of them seen just once. J is TRBJ2-5 and V is TRBV15; D unresolved. This TCR derives from a female donor with papillary thyroid cancer or a benign thyroid nodule (not recorded which). Some clones in this sample may be carry-over from other donors' samples. Sequencing input: tumor tissue. CDR3: CATSRVGGTQYF. The CDR3, as DNA: TGTGCCACCAGCAGAGTGGGTGGGACCCAGTACTTC.